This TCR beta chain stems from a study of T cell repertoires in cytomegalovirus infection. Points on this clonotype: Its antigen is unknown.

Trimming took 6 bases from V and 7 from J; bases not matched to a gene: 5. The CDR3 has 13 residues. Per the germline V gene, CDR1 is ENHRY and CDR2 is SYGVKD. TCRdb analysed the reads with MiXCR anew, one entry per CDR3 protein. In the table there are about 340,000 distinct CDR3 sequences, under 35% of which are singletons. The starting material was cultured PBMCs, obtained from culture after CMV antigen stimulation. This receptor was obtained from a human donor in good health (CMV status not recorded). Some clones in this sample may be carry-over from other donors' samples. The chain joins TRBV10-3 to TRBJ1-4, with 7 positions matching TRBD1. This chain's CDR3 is CAISDREGEKLFF. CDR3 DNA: TGTGCCATCAGCGACAGGGAGGGTGAAAAACTGTTTTTT.